This T cell receptor (beta chain) comes out of a study of blood T cell repertoires in COVID-19. Data came from immunoSEQ multiplex PCR; TCRdb stores just in-frame clones and leaves some out. The data contain about 300,000 clones, 89% of them singletons. This CDR3 comprises 15 residues. CDR1 and CDR2 from the germline V gene are SNHLY and FYNNEI. Losses at the gene ends were 5 bases for V and 6 bases for J; bases not matched to a gene: 3. This sequence originates from a woman in her twenties or thirties with COVID-19, enrolled during active disease. The sequenced sample was peripheral blood. The rearrangement links TRBV2 to TRBJ2-1; 14 bases line up with TRBD2. The CDR3: CASSWGLAGVNEQFF. The CDR3 DNA reads as TGTGCCAGCAGTTGGGGACTAGCGGGGGTCAATGAGCAGTTCTTC.